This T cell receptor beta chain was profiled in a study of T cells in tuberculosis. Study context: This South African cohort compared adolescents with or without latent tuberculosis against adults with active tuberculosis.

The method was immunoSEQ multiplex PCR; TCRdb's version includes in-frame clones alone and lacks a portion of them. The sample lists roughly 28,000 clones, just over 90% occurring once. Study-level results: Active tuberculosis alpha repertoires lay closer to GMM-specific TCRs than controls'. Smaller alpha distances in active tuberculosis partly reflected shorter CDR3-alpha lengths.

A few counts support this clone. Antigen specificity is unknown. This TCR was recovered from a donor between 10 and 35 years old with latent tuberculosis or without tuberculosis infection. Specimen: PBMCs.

The CDR3 here is CASSRGDLNEQFF. CDR3 in DNA: TGTGCCAGTAGCCGAGGGGACTTGAATGAGCAGTTCTTC. The rearrangement uses TRBV19 and TRBJ2-1, with a weak D call TRBD2 (6 bases). CDR3 length: 13 residues. Trimming removed 6 bases from V and 7 bases from J, with 13 bases in between. Germline CDR1 and CDR2: LNHDA and SQIVND (reference sequence).